This T cell receptor beta chain was captured by sequencing in a study of shared clonotypes between healthy human individuals. Trimming removed 5 bases at V and 7 bases at J, with 15 bases between. Germline CDR1 is MNHEY and CDR2 is SMNVEV (reference sequence). The length of the CDR3 is 14 residues. About this clone itself: Its antigen is currently unknown.

The study's findings and limits: Unshared clonotypes carried lower generation probabilities than those common to all four donors.

Here immunoSEQ multiplex PCR was the method, and the copy in TCRdb shows in-frame clones only, minus some. The sample carries 740,000 or so clones, about three quarters recorded once. Sequences were obtained from memory CD4+ T cells sorted from blood. Subset denoted: CD45RA-negative fraction. This chain uses TRBV27 with TRBJ1-5; no clear D. The clonotype comes from a woman aged 25 to 39 in good health. The DNA of the CDR3 is TGTGCCAGCAGTCCCCAGGACGGTTTGCAGCCCCAGCATTTT. Translation gives CASSPQDGLQPQHF.